This T cell receptor beta chain was sequenced in a study of a mutant IDH1 vaccine in newly diagnosed glioma. Study as a whole: The first vaccination came 4-6 weeks after radiotherapy alone, or with temozolomide cycles. Of treated patients, around 62% were men and roughly 38% women, averaging 40.4 years.

V shed 0 bases and J 7 bases; nucleotides not matched to a gene: 5. Germline CDR1 SGHNT, CDR2 YYREEE (reference sequence). The CDR3 sequence is 14 residues long. Time point specified: week 11, during vaccination. Every vaccination contained 300 ug of the mutant IDH1 20-mer peptide and was paired with topical imiquimod. New IDH1-mutant, ATRX-lost WHO grade 3 or 4 astrocytomas occurred in donors. Using immunoSEQ multiplex PCR, the repertoire was profiled, and TCRdb retains in-frame clones only, with some absent. The sample carries around 120,000 clones, around 77% recorded once. Regarding this clone: Antigen specificity is unknown.

The specimen comprised PBMCs, sampled from a glioma patient whose treatment included an IDH1 peptide vaccine. This TCR came from a middle-aged man with glioma. The chain employs TRBV5-4 and TRBJ1-2, with 8 bases that match TRBD1. The chain's CDR3 is CASSLDGQGPGYTF. CDR3 bases: TGTGCCAGCAGCTTGGACGGACAGGGTCCTGGCTACACCTTC.